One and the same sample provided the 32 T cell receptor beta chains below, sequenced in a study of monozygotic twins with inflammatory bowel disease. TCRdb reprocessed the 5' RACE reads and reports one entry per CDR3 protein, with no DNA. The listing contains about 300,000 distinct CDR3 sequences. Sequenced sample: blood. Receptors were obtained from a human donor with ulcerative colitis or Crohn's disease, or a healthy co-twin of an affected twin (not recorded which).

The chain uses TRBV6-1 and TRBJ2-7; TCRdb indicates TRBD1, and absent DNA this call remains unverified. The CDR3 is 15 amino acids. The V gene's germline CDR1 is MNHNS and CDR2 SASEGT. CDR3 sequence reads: CASSPGTGLDYEQYF.

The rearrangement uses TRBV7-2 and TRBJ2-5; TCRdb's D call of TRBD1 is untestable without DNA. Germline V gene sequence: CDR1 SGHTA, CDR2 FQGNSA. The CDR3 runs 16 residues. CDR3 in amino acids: CASSLVGTGIRETQYF.

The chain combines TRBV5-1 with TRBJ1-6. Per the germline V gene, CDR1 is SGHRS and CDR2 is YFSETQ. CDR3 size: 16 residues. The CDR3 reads CASRPDGSSYNSPLHF.

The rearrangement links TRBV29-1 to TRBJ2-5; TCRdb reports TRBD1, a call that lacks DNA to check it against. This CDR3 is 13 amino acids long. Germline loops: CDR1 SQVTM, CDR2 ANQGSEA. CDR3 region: CSVPRGARETQYF.

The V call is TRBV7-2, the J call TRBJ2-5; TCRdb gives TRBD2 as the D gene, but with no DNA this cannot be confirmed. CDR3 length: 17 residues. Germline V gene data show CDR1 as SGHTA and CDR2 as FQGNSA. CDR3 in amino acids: CASSLYLSGGAGETQYF.

CDR3: CSATGSIVDYTF. The chain couples TRBV29-1 to TRBJ1-2; TCRdb returns TRBD1, unconfirmable since there is no DNA. The CDR3 is made up of 12 amino acids. Germline V gives CDR1 SQVTM, CDR2 ANQGSEA.

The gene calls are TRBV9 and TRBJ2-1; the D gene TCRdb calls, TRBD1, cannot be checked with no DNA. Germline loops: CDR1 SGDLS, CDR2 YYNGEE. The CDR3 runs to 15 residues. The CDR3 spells CASSAGGSSYNEQFF.

CDR3 sequence: CASSPSSNSNQPQHF. This chain connects TRBV18 to TRBJ1-5. Germline V lookup: CDR1 KGHSH, CDR2 LQKENI. The CDR3 sequence is 15 residues long.

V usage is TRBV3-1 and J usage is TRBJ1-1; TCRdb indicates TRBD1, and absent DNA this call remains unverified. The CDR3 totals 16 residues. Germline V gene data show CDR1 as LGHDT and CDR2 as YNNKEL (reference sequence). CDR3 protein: CASTNHGTTMGTEAFF.

The CDR3 is CASSHVRTGTGTDTQYF. This sequence joins TRBV3-1 and TRBJ2-3; without DNA, the TCRdb call of TRBD1 cannot be checked. This CDR3 is 17 amino acids long. Germline V CDR1 and CDR2: LGHDT, YNNKEL (reference sequence).

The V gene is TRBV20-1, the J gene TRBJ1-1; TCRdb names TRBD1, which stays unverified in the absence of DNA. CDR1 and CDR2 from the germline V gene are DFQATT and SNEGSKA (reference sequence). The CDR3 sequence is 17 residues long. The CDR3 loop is CSARPPRRRERGTEAFF.

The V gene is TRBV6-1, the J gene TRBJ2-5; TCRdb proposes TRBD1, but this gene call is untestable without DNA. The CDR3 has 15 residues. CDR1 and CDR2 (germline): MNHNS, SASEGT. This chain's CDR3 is CASRETGTSGETQYF.

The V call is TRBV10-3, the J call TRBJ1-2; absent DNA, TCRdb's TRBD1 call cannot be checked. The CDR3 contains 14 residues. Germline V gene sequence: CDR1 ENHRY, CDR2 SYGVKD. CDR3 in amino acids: CAISENRQGYGYTF.

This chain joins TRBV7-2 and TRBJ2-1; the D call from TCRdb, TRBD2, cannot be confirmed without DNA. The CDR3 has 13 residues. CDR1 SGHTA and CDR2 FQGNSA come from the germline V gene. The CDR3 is CASSLRVGDEQFF.

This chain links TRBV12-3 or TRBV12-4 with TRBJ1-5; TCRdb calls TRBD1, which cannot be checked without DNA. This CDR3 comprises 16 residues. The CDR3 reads CASSPSPGQGVQPQHF.

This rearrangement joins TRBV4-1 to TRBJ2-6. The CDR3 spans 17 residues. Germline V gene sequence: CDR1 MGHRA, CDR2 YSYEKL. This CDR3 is CASSQDGQLSGANVLTF.

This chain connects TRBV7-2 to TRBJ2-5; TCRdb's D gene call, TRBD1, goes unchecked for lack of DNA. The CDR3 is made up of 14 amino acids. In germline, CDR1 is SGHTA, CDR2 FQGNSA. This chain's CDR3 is CASSQRTGQETQYF. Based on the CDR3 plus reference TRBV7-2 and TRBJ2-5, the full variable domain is GAGVSQSPSNKVTEKGKDVELRCDPISGHTALYWYRQSLGQGLEFLIYFQGNSAPDKSGLPSDRFSAERTGGSVSTLTIQRTQQEDSAVYLCASSQRTGQETQYFGPGTRLLVL.

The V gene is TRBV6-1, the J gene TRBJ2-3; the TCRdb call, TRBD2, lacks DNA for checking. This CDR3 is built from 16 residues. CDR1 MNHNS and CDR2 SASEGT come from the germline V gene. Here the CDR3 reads CASREQTLAGGDTQYF.

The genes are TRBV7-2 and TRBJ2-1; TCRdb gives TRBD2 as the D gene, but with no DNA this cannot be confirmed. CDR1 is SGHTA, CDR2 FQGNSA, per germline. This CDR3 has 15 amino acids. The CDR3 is CASSSTQGLTSEQFF.

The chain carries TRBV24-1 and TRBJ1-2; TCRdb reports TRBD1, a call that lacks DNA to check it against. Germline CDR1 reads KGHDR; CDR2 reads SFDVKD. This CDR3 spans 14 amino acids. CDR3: CATSRTGGSRGYTF.

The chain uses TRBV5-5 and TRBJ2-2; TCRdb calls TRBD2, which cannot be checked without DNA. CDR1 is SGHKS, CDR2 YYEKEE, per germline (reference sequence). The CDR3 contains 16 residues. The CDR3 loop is CASTLPTTSEFGELFF.

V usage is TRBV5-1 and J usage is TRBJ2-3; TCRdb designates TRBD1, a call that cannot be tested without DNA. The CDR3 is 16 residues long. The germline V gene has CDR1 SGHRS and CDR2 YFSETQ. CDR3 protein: CASSLAPAGGTDTQYF.

CDR3 sequence reads: CASSFPGISGANVLTF. The chain links TRBV6-5 to TRBJ2-6. Germline V gene sequence: CDR1 MNHEY, CDR2 SVGAGI. The CDR3 consists of 16 residues.

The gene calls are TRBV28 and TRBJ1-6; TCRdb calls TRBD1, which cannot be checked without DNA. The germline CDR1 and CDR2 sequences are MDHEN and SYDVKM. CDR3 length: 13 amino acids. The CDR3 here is CASLGRGGSPLHF.

Here the CDR3 reads CASSFGGGLETQYF. The chain is built from TRBV12-3 or TRBV12-4 and TRBJ2-5; TCRdb proposes TRBD2, but this gene call is untestable without DNA. The CDR3 has 14 residues.

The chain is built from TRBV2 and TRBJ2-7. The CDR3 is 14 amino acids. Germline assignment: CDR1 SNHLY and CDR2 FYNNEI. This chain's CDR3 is CASSDHREIYEQYF.

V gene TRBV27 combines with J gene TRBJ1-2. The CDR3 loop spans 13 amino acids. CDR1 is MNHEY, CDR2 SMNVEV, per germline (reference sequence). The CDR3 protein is CASSPTMMYGYTF.

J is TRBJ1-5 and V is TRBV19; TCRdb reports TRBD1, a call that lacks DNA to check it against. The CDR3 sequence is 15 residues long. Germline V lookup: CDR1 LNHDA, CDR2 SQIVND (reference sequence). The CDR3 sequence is CASSPGQGLNQPQHF. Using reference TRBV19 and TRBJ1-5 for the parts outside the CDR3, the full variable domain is DGGITQSPKYLFRKEGQNVTLSCEQNLNHDAMYWYRQDPGQGLRLIYYSQIVNDFQKGDIAEGYSVSREKKESFPLTVTSAQKNPTAFYLCASSPGQGLNQPQHFGDGTRLSIL.

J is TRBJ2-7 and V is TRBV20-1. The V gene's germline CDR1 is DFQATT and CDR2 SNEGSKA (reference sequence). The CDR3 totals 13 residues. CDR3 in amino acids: CSARHVGSYEQYF.

This CDR3 reads CASSLVQRELEAFF. The chain joins TRBV7-9 to TRBJ1-1. Germline values: CDR1 SEHNR, CDR2 FQNEAQ (reference sequence). This CDR3 region has 14 residues. Drawing the rest from reference TRBV7-9 and TRBJ1-1, the complete variable domain is DTGVSQNPRHKITKRGQNVTFRCDPISEHNRLYWYRQTLGQGPEFLTYFQNEAQLEKSRLLSDRFSAERPKGSFSTLEIQRTEQGDSAMYLCASSLVQRELEAFFGQGTRLTVV.

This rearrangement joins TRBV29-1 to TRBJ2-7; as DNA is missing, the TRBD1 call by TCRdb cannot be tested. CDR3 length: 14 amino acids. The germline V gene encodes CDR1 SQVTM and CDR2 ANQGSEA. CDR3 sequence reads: CSVAGTSMRYEQYF.

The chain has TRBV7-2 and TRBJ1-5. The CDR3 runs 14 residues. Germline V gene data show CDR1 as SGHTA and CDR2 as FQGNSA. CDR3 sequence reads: CASRLRSGNQPQHF.